Below, 11 T cell receptor beta chains from the same sample are listed, as sequenced in a study of metastatic and nonmetastatic thyroid tumors. TCRdb re-clonotyped the PCR reads through MiXCR. The sample shows roughly 30,000 clones, under 30% of them seen only once. All patients were treatment-naive before thyroid surgery. The sample was blood. The source of these receptors is a female donor with papillary thyroid cancer or a benign thyroid nodule (not recorded which). Some clones in this sample may be carry-over from other donors' samples.

This clone was counted at least ten times. This chain joins TRBV4-2 and TRBJ2-7, with 7 bases lining up with TRBD2. Germline V gene sequence: CDR1 LGHNA, CDR2 YNFKEQ. J gave up 3 bases and V 1 base, and 3 bases lay outside the gene matches. The CDR3 loop spans 14 amino acids. CDR3 DNA: TGTGCCAGCAGCCAAGGCCCTAGCGGCTACGAGCAGTACTTC. Its protein product is CASSQGPSGYEQYF.

This clone was counted a few times. The rearrangement joins TRBV6-6 to TRBJ2-7, with 9 bases that match TRBD2. V dropped 0 bases and J dropped 3; count of bases not matched to a gene: 3. The V gene's germline CDR1 is MNHNY and CDR2 SVGAGI (reference sequence). The CDR3 consists of 15 residues. CDR3: CASSYSGLAFYEQYF. Written as DNA, the CDR3 is TGTGCCAGCAGTTACTCGGGACTAGCTTTCTACGAGCAGTACTTC.

The chain combines TRBV20-1 with TRBJ2-7; D remains unclear. This CDR3 region has 14 residues. Germline V gene lookup returns CDR1 DFQATT and CDR2 SNEGSKA (reference sequence). V lost 0 bases, J lost 2 bases, and 11 bases lay in between. CDR3 amino acids: CSAREGQATYEQYF. CDR3 DNA: TGCAGTGCTAGAGAAGGGCAGGCCACCTACGAGCAGTACTTC.

Regarding this clone: This may stem from a read error, because a much larger clone lies one nucleotide away. The CDR3 nucleotides are TGTGCCAGCATAGCTTCAGGACAGGGGGGAATTTACGAGCAGTACTTC. Its translation is CASIASGQGGIYEQYF. This rearrangement joins TRBV6-1 to TRBJ2-7, with TRBD1 matching 10 bases. Germline V gives CDR1 MNHNS, CDR2 SASEGT. This CDR3 contains 16 residues. Trimming took 7 bases from V and 4 from J; bases not matched to a gene: 13.

Relative to its sample, this clone is medium-sized. The chain employs TRBV20-1 and TRBJ2-7; 13 bases fit TRBD2. The J segment lost 7 bases and the V segment lost 1 base, leaving 7 bases of the junction unmatched. The CDR3 is made up of 15 amino acids. Germline CDR1 and CDR2: DFQATT and SNEGSKA (reference sequence). DNA for the CDR3: TGCAGTGCTAGAGCCGGGACTAGCGGGATAGAAGAGCAGTACTTC. Translation gives CSARAGTSGIEEQYF.

The J gene is TRBJ1-3, the V gene TRBV30; D remains ambiguous. The CDR3 has 15 residues. Looked up from germline, CDR1 is GTSNPN and CDR2 is SVGIG (reference sequence). Trimming removed 1 base at V and 0 bases at J, with 10 bases between. The DNA of the CDR3 is TGTGCCTGGAGTGGGCAGCCTTACTCTGGAAACACCATATATTTT. It codes for CAWSGQPYSGNTIYF. Together with reference TRBV30 and TRBJ1-3, the CDR3 gives the full variable domain: SQTIHQWPATLVQPVGSPLSLECTVEGTSNPNLYWYRQAAGRGLQLLFYSVGIGQISSEVPQNLSASRPQDRQFILSSKKLLLSDSGFYLCAWSGQPYSGNTIYFGEGSWLTVV.

The CDR3 DNA reads TGTGCCAGCAGTTACGGTTTGGTAGGGAACTACGAGCAGTACTTC. Amino acid sequence: CASSYGLVGNYEQYF. The V gene is TRBV6-2 or TRBV6-3, the J gene TRBJ2-7; D unresolved. Germline assignment: CDR1 MNHEY and CDR2 SVGEGT. With 2 bases removed from V and 3 bases from J, the gap between germline ends came to 14 bases. The CDR3 runs to 15 residues.

This clone appeared a few times. The rearrangement joins TRBV12-3 or TRBV12-4 to TRBJ1-2; no reliable D call. CDR3 length equals 11 residues. V lost 6 bases to trimming and J lost 10 bases, with 12 bases between them. In nucleotides, the CDR3 is TGTGCCAGCAGACGGACCAGGCTCTACACCTTC. Protein product: CASRRTRLYTF.

This clone came up many times. The chain combines TRBV20-1 with TRBJ1-2; no clear D gene. Trimming stripped 7 bases from V and 3 bases from J, with 12 bases between. The CDR3 extends over 12 amino acids. CDR1 and CDR2 (germline): DFQATT, SNEGSKA (reference sequence). The CDR3: CSVKRFDYGYTF. CDR3 DNA sequence: TGCAGTGTGAAAAGATTTGACTATGGCTACACCTTC.

Ten or more counts support this clone. The chain couples TRBV4-1 to TRBJ2-2; D is undetermined. Germline loops: CDR1 MGHRA, CDR2 YSYEKL. The CDR3 covers 16 residues. V lost 1 base to trimming and J lost 7 bases, with 16 bases between them. This CDR3 is CASSQGHTGRDGELFF. The DNA for the CDR3 is TGCGCCAGCAGCCAAGGGCACACCGGGCGTGACGGGGAGCTGTTTTTT.

This clone occurred a few times. The chain employs TRBV6-5 and TRBJ1-4; 10 bases align to TRBD1. The J segment lost 7 bases and the V segment lost 6 bases, leaving 2 bases of the junction unmatched. Germline V gene lookup returns CDR1 MNHEY and CDR2 SVGAGI. The CDR3 extends over 13 amino acids. CDR3: CASSGQGGEKLFF. The CDR3 bases are TGTGCCAGCAGCGGACAGGGGGGTGAAAAACTGTTTTTT.